The rows below give T cell receptor beta chains drawn from one sample of a study of cytomegalovirus exposure and HLA in healthy donors. Libraries were prepared by immunoSEQ multiplex PCR; TCRdb keeps only in-frame clonotypes and omits some of them. The table has some 180,000 clones, 9.5% seen once. Specimen: PBMCs. These receptors were collected from a woman aged 30 to 39 in good health and CMV-seropositive. Both conserved end residues are part of each CDR3. The D gene is left open where the match is weak. Expanded clones are given a class, and other clones once, few, many or no size at all.

clone_size j_call v_call d_call cdr3_aa cdr3_nt
- TRBJ2-4 TRBV7-2 - CASSSGVAKNIQYF TGTGCCAGCAGCTCCGGGGTAGCCAAAAACATTCAGTACTTC
few TRBJ2-5 TRBV7-9 - CASSLGISSGPTIQETQYF TGTGCCAGCAGCTTAGGAATCTCAAGCGGGCCAACCATCCAAGAGACCCAGTACTTC
few TRBJ1-2 TRBV19 TRBD1 CASSTWTGGRWNYGYTF TGTGCCAGTAGTACCTGGACAGGGGGCAGGTGGAACTATGGCTACACCTTC
few TRBJ1-2 TRBV7-9 TRBD1 CASSLAVQGRNTF TGTGCCAGCAGCTTAGCGGTACAGGGGAGAAACACCTTC
- TRBJ2-1 TRBV29-1 - CSVELGRSYNEQFF TGCAGCGTTGAATTGGGGAGATCCTACAATGAGCAGTTCTTC
few TRBJ2-7 TRBV5-1 TRBD1 CASSLIGGQGADEQYF TGCGCCAGCAGCTTGATCGGGGGACAGGGGGCGGACGAGCAGTACTTC
few TRBJ2-2 TRBV9 TRBD2 CASSVGTSGSGELFF TGTGCCAGCAGCGTCGGGACTAGCGGGAGTGGGGAGCTGTTTTTT
- TRBJ2-5 TRBV4-1 - CASSQRIATYQETQYF TGCGCCAGCAGCCAACGAATCGCTACGTACCAAGAGACCCAGTACTTC
few TRBJ2-2 TRBV5-1 - CASSVREHTGELFF TGCGCCAGCAGCGTGAGGGAGCACACCGGGGAGCTGTTTTTT
- TRBJ2-1 TRBV5-8 TRBD2 CASSLAGAGADNEQFF TGTGCCAGCAGCTTGGCGGGAGCGGGAGCTGACAATGAGCAGTTCTTC
few TRBJ2-1 TRBV11-1 TRBD2 CASTHGTSGLSSYNEQFF TGTGCCAGCACCCATGGGACTAGCGGACTAAGCTCCTACAATGAGCAGTTCTTC
- TRBJ2-2 TRBV6-6 TRBD2 CASPTSDTGELFF TGTGCCAGCCCCACTAGCGACACCGGGGAGCTGTTTTTT
few TRBJ1-5 TRBV11-2 - CASSPEGWRGSRPQHF TGTGCCAGCAGCCCCGAGGGTTGGCGGGGCTCTCGACCCCAGCATTTT
- TRBJ2-1 TRBV19 TRBD2 CASSPRAGLAAYNEQFF TGTGCCAGTAGCCCGAGGGCGGGACTAGCGGCCTACAATGAGCAGTTCTTC